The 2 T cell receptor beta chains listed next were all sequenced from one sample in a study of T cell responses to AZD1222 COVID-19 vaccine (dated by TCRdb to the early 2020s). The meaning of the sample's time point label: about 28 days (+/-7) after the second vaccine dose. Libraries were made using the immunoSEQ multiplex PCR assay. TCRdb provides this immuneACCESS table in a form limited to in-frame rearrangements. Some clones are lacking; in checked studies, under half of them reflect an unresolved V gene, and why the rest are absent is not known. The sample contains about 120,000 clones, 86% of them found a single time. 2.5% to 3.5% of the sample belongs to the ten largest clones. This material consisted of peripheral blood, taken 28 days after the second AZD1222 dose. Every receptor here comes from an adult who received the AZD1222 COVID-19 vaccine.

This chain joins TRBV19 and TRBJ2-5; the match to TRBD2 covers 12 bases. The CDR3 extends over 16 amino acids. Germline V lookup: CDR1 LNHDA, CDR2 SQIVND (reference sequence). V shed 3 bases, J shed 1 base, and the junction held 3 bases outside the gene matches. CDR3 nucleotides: TGTGCCAGTAGTATTGAACTAGCGGGGGGCCAAGAGACCCAGTACTTC. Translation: CASSIELAGGQETQYF.

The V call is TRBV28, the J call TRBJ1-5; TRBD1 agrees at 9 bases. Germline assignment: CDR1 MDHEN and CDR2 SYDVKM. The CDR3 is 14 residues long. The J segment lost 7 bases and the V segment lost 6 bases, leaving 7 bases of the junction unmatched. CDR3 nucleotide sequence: TGTGCCAGCAGACCTACTACAGGGGGCCAGCCCCAGCATTTT. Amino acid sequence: CASRPTTGGQPQHF.